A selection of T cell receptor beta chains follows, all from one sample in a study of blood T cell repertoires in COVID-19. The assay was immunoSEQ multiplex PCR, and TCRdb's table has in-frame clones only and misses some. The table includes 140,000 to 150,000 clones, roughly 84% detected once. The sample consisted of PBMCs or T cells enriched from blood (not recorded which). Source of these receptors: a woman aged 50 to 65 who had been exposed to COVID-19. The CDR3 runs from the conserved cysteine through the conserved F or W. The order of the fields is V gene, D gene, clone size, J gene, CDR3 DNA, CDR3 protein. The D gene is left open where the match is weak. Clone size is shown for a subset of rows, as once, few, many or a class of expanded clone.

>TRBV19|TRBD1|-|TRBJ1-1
TGTGCCAGTAGTACCTCTCCGGGACAGGGGCGCACTGAAGCTTTCTTT
CASSTSPGQGRTEAFF
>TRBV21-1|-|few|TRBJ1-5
TGTGCCAGCTATTTATACAGGGCGGAACAGCCCCAGCATTTT
CASYLYRAEQPQHF
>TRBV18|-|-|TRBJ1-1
TGTGCCAGCTCACCACATCCCATGAACACTGAAGCTTTCTTT
CASSPHPMNTEAFF
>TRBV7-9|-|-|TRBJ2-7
TGTGCCAGCAGCTTAAGGGATGACTACTACGAGCAGTACTTC
CASSLRDDYYEQYF
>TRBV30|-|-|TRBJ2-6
TGTGCCTACAGAGGCAGCGGAGCTGGGGCCAACGTCCTGACTTTC
CAYRGSGAGANVLTF
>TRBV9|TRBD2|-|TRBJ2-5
TGTGCCAGCAGCGTAGGGGTAGCGGGGGGCCCGCAAAAAGAGACCCAGTACTTC
CASSVGVAGGPQKETQYF
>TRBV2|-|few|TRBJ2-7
TGTGCCAGCAGTTTCCCTCTTGGGAAGGGGAAGAATGAGCAGTACTTC
CASSFPLGKGKNEQYF
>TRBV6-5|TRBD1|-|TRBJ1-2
TGTGCCAGCAGTTACGGACAGGGGTTCGGTGGCTACACCTTC
CASSYGQGFGGYTF
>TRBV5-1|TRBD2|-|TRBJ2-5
TGCGCCAGCAGCTTGGGCAGCGGGAGGGCATTAGAGACCCAGTACTTC
CASSLGSGRALETQYF
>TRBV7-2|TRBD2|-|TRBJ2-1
TGTGCCAGCAGCTTAGAGGGGACTAGCGTTTACAATGAGCAGTTCTTC
CASSLEGTSVYNEQFF
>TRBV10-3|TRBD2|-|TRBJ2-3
TGTGCCATCAGTGAGGGGGGACTAGCGGGGGGAGATACGCAGTATTTT
CAISEGGLAGGDTQYF
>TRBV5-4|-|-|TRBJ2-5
TGTGCCAGCAGCGCGTCAATCCAAGAGACCCAGTACTTC
CASSASIQETQYF
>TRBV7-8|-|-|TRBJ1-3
TGTGCCAGCAGCCCAGGTGGCTCTGGAAACACCATATATTTT
CASSPGGSGNTIYF
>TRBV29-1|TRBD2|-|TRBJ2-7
TGCAGCGACACTAGCGGGGGTAGCTCCTACGAGCAGTACTTC
CSDTSGGSSYEQYF